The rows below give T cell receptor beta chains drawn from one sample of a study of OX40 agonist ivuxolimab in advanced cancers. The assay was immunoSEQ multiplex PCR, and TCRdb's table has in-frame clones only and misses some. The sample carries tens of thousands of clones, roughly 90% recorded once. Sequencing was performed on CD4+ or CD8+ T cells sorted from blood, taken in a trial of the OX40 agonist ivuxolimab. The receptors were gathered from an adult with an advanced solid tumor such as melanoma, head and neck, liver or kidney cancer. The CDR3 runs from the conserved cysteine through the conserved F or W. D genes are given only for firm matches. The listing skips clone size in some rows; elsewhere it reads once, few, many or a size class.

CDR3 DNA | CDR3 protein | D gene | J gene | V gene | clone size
TGTGCCAGCAGCTTGGGACAGGGGGTCTACGAGCAGTACTTC | CASSLGQGVYEQYF | TRBD1 | TRBJ2-7 | TRBV7-6 | .
TGTGCCACCAGCAGAGATCCGGGGCATAGCAATCAGCCCCAGCATTTT | CATSRDPGHSNQPQHF | . | TRBJ1-5 | TRBV15 | once
TGTGCCAGCAGCCCGCCAGTTGGAGCCACCTACGAGCAGTACTTC | CASSPPVGATYEQYF | . | TRBJ2-7 | TRBV7-9 | .
TGTGCCAGCAGCAACTTGTATACACCGACAGGAGGGAATGGCTACACCTTC | CASSNLYTPTGGNGYTF | . | TRBJ1-2 | TRBV21-1 | .
TGTGCCAGTAGTCCGACAGGGAAGTATGGCTACACCTTC | CASSPTGKYGYTF | TRBD1 | TRBJ1-2 | TRBV19 | .
TGTGCCAGCAGTTTATCCCCAAAAGAGACCCAGTACTTC | CASSLSPKETQYF | . | TRBJ2-5 | TRBV28 | .
TGTGCCAGCAGTTACATGCGCTCCTACAATGAGCAGTTCTTC | CASSYMRSYNEQFF | . | TRBJ2-1 | TRBV6-5 | once
TGTGCCACCTCAGGGGTAAAATACAATGAGCAGTTCTTC | CATSGVKYNEQFF | . | TRBJ2-1 | TRBV15 | .
TGTGCCAGTAGTATAGTTCCCGGGGAAAGCAATCAGCCCCAGCATTTT | CASSIVPGESNQPQHF | . | TRBJ1-5 | TRBV19 | .
TGCGCCAGCAGCCAGGGAGGGGGGAACACTGAAGCTTTCTTT | CASSQGGGNTEAFF | . | TRBJ1-1 | TRBV4-3 | .
TGTGCCAGCACCCTACTAGTCGATGAGCAGTTCTTC | CASTLLVDEQFF | . | TRBJ2-1 | TRBV13 | .
TGTGCTAGTGGTTTGAAGACCGGGACAGGGGCTTATAGCAATCAGCCCCAGCATTTT | CASGLKTGTGAYSNQPQHF | TRBD1 | TRBJ1-5 | TRBV12-5 | .
TGTGCCAGCAGCGGAGGGGTGATGGCGGTTTCCTACAATGAGCAGTTCTTC | CASSGGVMAVSYNEQFF | . | TRBJ2-1 | TRBV9 | .
TGTGCCAGCAGTCTAAGTACAGGGAGTCAGCCCCAGCATTTT | CASSLSTGSQPQHF | . | TRBJ1-5 | TRBV6-5 | .
TGTGCCAGCAGTGAATACAGGGGAGGTGAAGCTTTCTTT | CASSEYRGGEAFF | TRBD1 | TRBJ1-1 | TRBV2 | .
TGTGCCAGCAGCTTAGGCGGGGGGGTCCCCAACTACGAGCAGTACTTC | CASSLGGGVPNYEQYF | TRBD2 | TRBJ2-7 | TRBV13 | .
TGTGCCAGCAGCCATGGACAGGGGGCATATGAGACCCAGTACTTC | CASSHGQGAYETQYF | TRBD1 | TRBJ2-5 | TRBV5-8 | .
TGTGCTAGTGGTTTGGCGGCCAGGGGGACGACTGAAGCTTTCTTT | CASGLAARGTTEAFF | TRBD1 | TRBJ1-1 | TRBV12-5 | few
TGTGCCAGCAGCTCATATCGGACAGGGAGCTCCTACGAGCAGTACTTC | CASSSYRTGSSYEQYF | TRBD1 | TRBJ2-7 | TRBV27 | .
TGTGCCAGCAGTTTATCCGGGTTTTATGGCTACACCTTC | CASSLSGFYGYTF | . | TRBJ1-2 | TRBV27 | few
TGTGCCAGCAGCTTTCCCAGCGGACTACCCGGCTACGAGCAGTACTTC | CASSFPSGLPGYEQYF | . | TRBJ2-7 | TRBV11-2 | .
TGTGCCACCGCCGGGACTAGCGGGAGTGGTGCAGAGACCCAGTACTTC | CATAGTSGSGAETQYF | TRBD2 | TRBJ2-5 | TRBV15 | .
TGCGCCAGCAGCCAAGAAGGTCCCGGTTCCTCCTACGAGCAGTACTTC | CASSQEGPGSSYEQYF | . | TRBJ2-7 | TRBV4-3 | .
TGTGCCAGCAGTTACCACGCTCTAGATTACACAGATACGCAGTATTTT | CASSYHALDYTDTQYF | . | TRBJ2-3 | TRBV6-5 | .
TGCGCCAGCGGGGAGGGTGGGAGCGGGGAGTTCTTC | CASGEGGSGEFF | TRBD2 | TRBJ2-1 | TRBV10-2 | once
TGCGCCAGCAGCCAAGATCGGGATCACTATGGCGACACCTTC | CASSQDRDHYGDTF | . | TRBJ1-2 | TRBV4-1 | .
TGTGCCAGCAGCTTAGTAAAGGGACTAGCAGTTTACGGGGAGCTGTTTTTT | CASSLVKGLAVYGELFF | TRBD2 | TRBJ2-2 | TRBV7-6 | few
TGTGCCAGCAGTTTAAACAGGGGTTCCCTCCACTTT | CASSLNRGSLHF | TRBD1 | TRBJ1-6 | TRBV27 | few
TGTGCCAGCAGCTTAGGGGGCTCTGGGGCCAACGTCCTGACTTTC | CASSLGGSGANVLTF | . | TRBJ2-6 | TRBV11-2 | .
TGTGCCAGCAGCTTCGGGCGAGCGGAGCAGTTCTTC | CASSFGRAEQFF | . | TRBJ2-1 | TRBV11-3 | .
TGTGCCAGCAGCCACTGGACCAGGGGGCACTATGGCTACACCTTC | CASSHWTRGHYGYTF | TRBD1 | TRBJ1-2 | TRBV6-5 | .
TGCGCCAGCAGCCGACCCCGGGACAGCTCTAATGAAAAACTGTTTTTT | CASSRPRDSSNEKLFF | TRBD1 | TRBJ1-4 | TRBV4-1 | .
TGTGCCAGCAGCTTAGAAAGGGGAGCCTACGAGCAGTACTTC | CASSLERGAYEQYF | . | TRBJ2-7 | TRBV7-6 | .
TGTGCCAGTACCACAGGGCAGGAGCAGTACTTC | CASTTGQEQYF | . | TRBJ2-7 | TRBV19 | few
TGTGCCAGCAGCCCGGCTAGCGGGAGTGGTAGGCAGTACTTC | CASSPASGSGRQYF | TRBD2 | TRBJ2-7 | TRBV7-2 | .
TGTGCCAGTAGTGGACTGCGATTATCAGAGACCCAGTACTTC | CASSGLRLSETQYF | . | TRBJ2-5 | TRBV19 | .
TGTGCCAGCAGCTTAGAGGGCTGGGGGCCCTACGAGCAGTACTTC | CASSLEGWGPYEQYF | . | TRBJ2-7 | TRBV7-8 | once
TGTGCCAGCAGTTCGGGACTCAGAACTGTCCTAGACAATGAGCAGTTCTTC | CASSSGLRTVLDNEQFF | . | TRBJ2-1 | TRBV28 | .
TGTGCCAGCAGTTACGACAGAGCCTATAGCAATCAGCCCCAGCATTTT | CASSYDRAYSNQPQHF | . | TRBJ1-5 | TRBV6-6 | .
TGTGCCAGCACCGAGGGTAGTAACCCACATGTAGATACGCAGTATTTT | CASTEGSNPHVDTQYF | . | TRBJ2-3 | TRBV9 | .
TGTGCCAGCAGTTACCGTCATACCCAGGGACCCTACGAGCAGTACTTC | CASSYRHTQGPYEQYF | . | TRBJ2-7 | TRBV6-5 | .
TGTGCCAGCAGCTTAGTATTGAACGAGCAGTACTTC | CASSLVLNEQYF | . | TRBJ2-7 | TRBV11-2 | .
TGTGCCAGTAGTATGGGACGGAGCGAGGATACGCAGTATTTT | CASSMGRSEDTQYF | . | TRBJ2-3 | TRBV19 | .
TGCAGTGCCACAACAGCTGAAGCTTTCTTT | CSATTAEAFF | . | TRBJ1-1 | TRBV20-1 | few
TGTGCCAGCAGCTTAGTGGGGGTTCCTTTCGATGAGCAGTTCTTC | CASSLVGVPFDEQFF | . | TRBJ2-1 | TRBV11-2 | once
TGTGCCAGCAGCAAAGGCCGGACAGGGCTAGAGACCCAGTACTTC | CASSKGRTGLETQYF | TRBD1 | TRBJ2-5 | TRBV27 | .
TGTGCCAGTAGTATGGTGGCAGCCTCCTACAATGAGCAGTTCTTC | CASSMVAASYNEQFF | . | TRBJ2-1 | TRBV19 | .
TGTGCCAGCAGCCCAACTAGCGGGAGGGCCCGGGAGCAGTTCTTC | CASSPTSGRAREQFF | TRBD2 | TRBJ2-1 | TRBV27 | .
TGTGCCAGCAGCCCCCCAGCGGGAACTGAAGCTTTCTTT | CASSPPAGTEAFF | . | TRBJ1-1 | TRBV5-5 | once
TGTGCCAGCAGCGTTGACTGGTCTGGGGGCGAGCAGTACTTC | CASSVDWSGGEQYF | . | TRBJ2-7 | TRBV5-6 | .